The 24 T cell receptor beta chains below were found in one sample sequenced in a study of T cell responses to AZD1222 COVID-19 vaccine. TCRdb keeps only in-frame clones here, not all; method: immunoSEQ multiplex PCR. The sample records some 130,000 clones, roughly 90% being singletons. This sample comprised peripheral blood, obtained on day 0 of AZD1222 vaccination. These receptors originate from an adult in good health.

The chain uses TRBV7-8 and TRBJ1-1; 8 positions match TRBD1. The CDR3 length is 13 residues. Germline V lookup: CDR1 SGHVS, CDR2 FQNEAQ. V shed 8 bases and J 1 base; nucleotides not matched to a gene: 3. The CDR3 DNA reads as TGTGCCAGCCGAGACAGGGGGAACACTGAAGCTTTCTTT. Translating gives CASRDRGNTEAFF.

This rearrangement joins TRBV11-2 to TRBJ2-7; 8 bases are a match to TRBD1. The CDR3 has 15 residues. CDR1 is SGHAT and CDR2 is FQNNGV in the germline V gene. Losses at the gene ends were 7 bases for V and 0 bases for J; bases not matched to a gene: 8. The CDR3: CASTAPGTGSYEQYF. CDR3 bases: TGTGCCAGCACCGCCCCCGGGACAGGCTCCTACGAGCAGTACTTC.

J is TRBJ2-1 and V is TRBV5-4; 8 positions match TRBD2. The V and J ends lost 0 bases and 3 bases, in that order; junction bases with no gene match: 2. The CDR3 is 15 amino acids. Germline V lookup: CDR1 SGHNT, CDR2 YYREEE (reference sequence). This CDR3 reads CASSLGTSGYNEQFF. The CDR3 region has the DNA TGTGCCAGCAGCTTGGGTACTAGCGGCTACAATGAGCAGTTCTTC.

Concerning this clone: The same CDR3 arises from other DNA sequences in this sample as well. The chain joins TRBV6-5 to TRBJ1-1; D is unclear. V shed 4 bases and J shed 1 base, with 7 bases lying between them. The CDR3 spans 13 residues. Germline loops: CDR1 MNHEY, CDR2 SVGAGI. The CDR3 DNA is TGTGCCAGCAGTTTGTCGGGGAACACTGAAGCTTTCTTT. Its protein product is CASSLSGNTEAFF.

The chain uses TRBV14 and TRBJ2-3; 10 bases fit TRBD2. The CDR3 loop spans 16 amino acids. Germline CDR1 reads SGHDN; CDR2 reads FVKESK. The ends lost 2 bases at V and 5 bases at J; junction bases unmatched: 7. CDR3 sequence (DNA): TGTGCCAGCAGCCAATGGACTAGCGGCCTTGGAGATACGCAGTATTTT. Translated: CASSQWTSGLGDTQYF.

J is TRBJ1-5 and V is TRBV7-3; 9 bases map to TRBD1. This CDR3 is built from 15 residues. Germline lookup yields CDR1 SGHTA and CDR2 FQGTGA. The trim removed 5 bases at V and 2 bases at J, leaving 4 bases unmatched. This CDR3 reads CASSAQGACNQPQHF. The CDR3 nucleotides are TGTGCCAGCAGCGCACAGGGGGCTTGCAATCAGCCCCAGCATTTT.

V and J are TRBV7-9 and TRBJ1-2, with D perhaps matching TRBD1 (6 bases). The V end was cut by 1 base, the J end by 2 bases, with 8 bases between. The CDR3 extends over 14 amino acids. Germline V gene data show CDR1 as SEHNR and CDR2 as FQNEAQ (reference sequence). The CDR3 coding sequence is TGTGCCAGCAGCTTAGGGGGGGCAAACTATGGCTACACCTTC. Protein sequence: CASSLGGANYGYTF.

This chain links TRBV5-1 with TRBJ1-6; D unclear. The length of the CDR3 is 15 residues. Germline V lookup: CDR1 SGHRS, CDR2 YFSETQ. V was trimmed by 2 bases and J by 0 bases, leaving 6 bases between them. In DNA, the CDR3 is TGCGCCAGCAGCTTAGCCAGCTCCTATAATTCACCCCTCCACTTT. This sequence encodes CASSLASSYNSPLHF.

The CDR3 DNA is TGTGCCAGCAGTTCCCGGGGCTGGGGCTACACCTTC. Amino acids: CASSSRGWGYTF. J is TRBJ1-2 and V is TRBV28; tentative D call: TRBD1 (5 bases). The ends were cut back, 4 bases at V and 8 bases at J, with 11 bases in the middle. CDR1 is MDHEN, CDR2 SYDVKM, per germline. The length of the CDR3 is 12 residues.

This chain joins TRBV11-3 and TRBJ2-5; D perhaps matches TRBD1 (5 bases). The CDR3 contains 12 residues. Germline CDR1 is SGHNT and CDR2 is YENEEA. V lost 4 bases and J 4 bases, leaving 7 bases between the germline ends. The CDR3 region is CASSSGSETQYF. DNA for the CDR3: TGTGCCAGCAGCTCAGGGTCAGAGACCCAGTACTTC.

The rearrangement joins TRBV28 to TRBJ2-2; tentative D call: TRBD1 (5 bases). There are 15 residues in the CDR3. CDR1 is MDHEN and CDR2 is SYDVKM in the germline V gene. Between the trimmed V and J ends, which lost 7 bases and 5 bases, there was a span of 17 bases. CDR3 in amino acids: CASTTDSSGTGELFF. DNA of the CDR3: TGTGCCAGCACCACCGACAGCTCTGGGACCGGGGAGCTGTTTTTT.

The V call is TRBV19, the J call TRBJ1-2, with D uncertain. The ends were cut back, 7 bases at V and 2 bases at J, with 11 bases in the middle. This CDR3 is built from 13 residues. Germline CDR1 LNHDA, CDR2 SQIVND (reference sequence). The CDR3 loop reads CASKRSLNYGYTF. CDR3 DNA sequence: TGTGCCAGTAAGAGGTCACTAAACTATGGCTACACCTTC.

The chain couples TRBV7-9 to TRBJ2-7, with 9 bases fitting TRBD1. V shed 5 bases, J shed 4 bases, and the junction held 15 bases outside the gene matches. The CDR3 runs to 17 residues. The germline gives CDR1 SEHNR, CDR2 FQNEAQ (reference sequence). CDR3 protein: CASSPSFRTGVMYEQYF. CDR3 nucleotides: TGTGCCAGCAGCCCCTCGTTTCGGACAGGGGTTATGTACGAGCAGTACTTC.

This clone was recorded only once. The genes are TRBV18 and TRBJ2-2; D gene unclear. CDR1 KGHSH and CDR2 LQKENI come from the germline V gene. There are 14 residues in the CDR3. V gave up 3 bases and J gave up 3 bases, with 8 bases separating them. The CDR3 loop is CASSPVADTGELFF. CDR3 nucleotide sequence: TGTGCCAGCTCACCCGTTGCCGACACCGGGGAGCTGTTTTTT. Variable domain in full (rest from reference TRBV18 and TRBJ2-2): NAGVMQNPRHLVRRRGQEARLRCSPMKGHSHVYWYRQLPEEGLKFMVYLQKENIIDESGMPKERFSAEFPKEGPSILRIQQVVRGDSAAYFCASSPVADTGELFFGEGSRLTVL.

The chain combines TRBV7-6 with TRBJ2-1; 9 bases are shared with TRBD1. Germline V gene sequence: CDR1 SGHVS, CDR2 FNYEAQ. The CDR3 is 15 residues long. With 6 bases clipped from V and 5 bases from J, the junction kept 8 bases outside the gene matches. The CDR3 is CASSSRDRANNEQFF. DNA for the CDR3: TGTGCCAGCAGTTCCCGGGACAGGGCCAACAATGAGCAGTTCTTC.

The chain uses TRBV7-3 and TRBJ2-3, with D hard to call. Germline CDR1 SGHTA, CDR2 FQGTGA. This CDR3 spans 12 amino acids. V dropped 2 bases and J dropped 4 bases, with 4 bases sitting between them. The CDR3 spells CASSLRADTQYF. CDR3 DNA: TGTGCCAGCAGCTTACGGGCAGATACGCAGTATTTT.

The CDR3 bases are TGTGCCATAGGGGGCGGTCAACATGGCTACACCTTC. Its protein is CAIGGGQHGYTF. This sequence joins TRBV30 and TRBJ1-2, with 7 bases that match TRBD1. V trimming: 8 bases; J trimming: 6 bases; junction bases outside the gene matches: 9. The CDR3 extends over 12 amino acids. Germline CDR1 and CDR2: GTSNPN and SVGIG (reference sequence).

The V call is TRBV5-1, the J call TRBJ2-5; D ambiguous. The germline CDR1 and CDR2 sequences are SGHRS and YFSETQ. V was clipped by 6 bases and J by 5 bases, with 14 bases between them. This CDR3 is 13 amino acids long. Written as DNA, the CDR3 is TGCGCCAGCAAAGGTGATCTCTCCGAGACCCAGTACTTC. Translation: CASKGDLSETQYF.

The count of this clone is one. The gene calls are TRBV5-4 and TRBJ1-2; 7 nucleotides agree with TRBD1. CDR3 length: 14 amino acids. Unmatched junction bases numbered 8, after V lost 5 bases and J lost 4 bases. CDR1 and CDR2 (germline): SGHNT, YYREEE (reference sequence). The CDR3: CASRASGTAYGYTF. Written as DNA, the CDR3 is TGTGCCAGCAGGGCATCCGGGACAGCCTATGGCTACACCTTC. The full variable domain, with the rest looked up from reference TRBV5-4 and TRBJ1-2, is ETGVTQSPTHLIKTRGQQVTLRCSSQSGHNTVSWYQQALGQGPQFIFQYYREEENGRGNFPPRFSGLQFPNYSSELNVNALELDDSALYLCASRASGTAYGYTFGSGTRLTVV.

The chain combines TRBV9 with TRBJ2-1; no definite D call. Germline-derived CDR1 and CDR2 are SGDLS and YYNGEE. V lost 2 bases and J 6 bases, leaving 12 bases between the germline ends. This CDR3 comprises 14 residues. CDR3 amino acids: CASSVGAVLNEQFF. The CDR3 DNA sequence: TGTGCCAGCAGCGTCGGAGCCGTCCTCAATGAGCAGTTCTTC.

CDR3 sequence (DNA): TGTGCCAGCACCCACCGGGGTGAGCAGTTCTTC. It translates to CASTHRGEQFF. The genes are TRBV4-2 and TRBJ2-1; TRBD2 might be the D (5 bases). The CDR3 spans 11 residues. Germline V gene lookup returns CDR1 LGHNA and CDR2 YNFKEQ. V shed 7 bases and J shed 9 bases, with 10 bases lying between them.

The CDR3 is CASSTAGIGYGYTF. The CDR3 DNA reads TGTGCCAGCAGCACCGCGGGGATTGGCTATGGCTACACCTTC. J is TRBJ1-2 and V is TRBV7-9; D uncertain. The CDR3 has 14 amino acids. The germline V and J ends were trimmed by 5 bases and 4 bases, with 14 bases remaining between them. Germline CDR1 is SEHNR and CDR2 is FQNEAQ (reference sequence).

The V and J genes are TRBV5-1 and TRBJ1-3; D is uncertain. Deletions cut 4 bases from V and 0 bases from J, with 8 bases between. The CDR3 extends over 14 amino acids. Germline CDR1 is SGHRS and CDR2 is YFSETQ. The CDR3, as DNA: TGCGCCAGCAGCACAGAGGGCTCTGGAAACACCATATATTTT. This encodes CASSTEGSGNTIYF.

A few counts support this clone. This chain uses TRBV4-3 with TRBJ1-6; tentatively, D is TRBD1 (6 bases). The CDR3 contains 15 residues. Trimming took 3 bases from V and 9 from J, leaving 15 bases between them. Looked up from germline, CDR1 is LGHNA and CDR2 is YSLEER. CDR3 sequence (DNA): TGCGCCAGCAGCCAGGGCCGGGGGCCCAGTTCACCCCTCCACTTT. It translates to CASSQGRGPSSPLHF.